This T cell receptor beta chain comes out of a study of OX40 agonist ivuxolimab in advanced cancers. Study-level information: Aged roughly 23 to 79 with a mean of approximately 60 years, they were 75% to 85% male. Findings and limits, study-wide: In the 0.1 to 3.0 mg/kg range, CD4+ and CD8+ blood T cells had expanded clonally by week 6.

As to this clone: The antigen remains undetermined.

Sequencing used immunoSEQ multiplex PCR; TCRdb keeps in-frame clones, though not all of them. This sample has just under 65,000 clones; less than 95% occur once, and the top ten carry 4.5% to 5.5%. V was trimmed by 1 base and J by 12 bases, leaving 25 bases between them. Germline assignment: CDR1 GTSNPN and CDR2 SVGIG (reference sequence). This CDR3 region has 16 residues. The chain carries TRBV30 and TRBJ2-1; the D call may be TRBD1 or TRBD2 (5 bases each). The starting material was CD4+ or CD8+ T cells sorted from blood, obtained in a trial of the OX40 agonist ivuxolimab. This clonotype was sampled from an adult with an advanced solid tumor such as melanoma, head and neck, liver or kidney cancer. CDR3 DNA sequence: TGTGCCTGGAGTGGGGACCTTGACCATATTTTCCATCGGCAGTTCTTC. It yields the protein CAWSGDLDHIFHRQFF.